This T cell receptor (beta chain) was retrieved from a study of blood T cell repertoires in COVID-19. Overall study context: Whether acute or convalescent, the COVID-19 samples came from the United States, Italy and Spain. Sample material is recorded as cDNA or gDNA derived from T cells, B-cell-depleted T cells, or PBMCs.

The germline V gene has CDR1 SEHNR and CDR2 FQNEAQ (reference sequence). With 7 bases clipped from V and 4 bases from J, the junction kept 10 bases outside the gene matches. The CDR3 consists of 16 residues. Here immunoSEQ multiplex PCR was the method, and the copy in TCRdb shows in-frame clones only, minus some. The data show approximately 260,000 clones, about 81% seen once. The chain has TRBV7-9 and TRBJ2-1; TRBD1 matches 10 bases. Source material: peripheral blood. The origin of this receptor is a woman aged 60-70 years with active or convalescent COVID-19. The CDR3 nucleotides are TGTGCCAGCACCTTCCTAGGGACAGGGGTTTACAATGAGCAGTTCTTC. Protein: CASTFLGTGVYNEQFF.